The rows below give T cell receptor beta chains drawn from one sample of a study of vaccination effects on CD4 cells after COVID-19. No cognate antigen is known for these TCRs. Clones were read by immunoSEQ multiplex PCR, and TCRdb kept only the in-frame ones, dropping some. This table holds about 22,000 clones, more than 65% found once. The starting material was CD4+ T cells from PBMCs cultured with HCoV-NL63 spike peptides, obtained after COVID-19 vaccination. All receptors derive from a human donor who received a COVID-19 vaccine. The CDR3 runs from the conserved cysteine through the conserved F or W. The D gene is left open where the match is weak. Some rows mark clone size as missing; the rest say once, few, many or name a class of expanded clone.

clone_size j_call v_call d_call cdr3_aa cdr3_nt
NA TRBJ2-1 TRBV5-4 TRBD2 CASSLTGTTDEQFF TGTGCCAGCAGCCTAACCGGGACTACGGATGAGCAGTTCTTC
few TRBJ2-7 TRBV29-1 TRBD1 CSVEQGETYEQYF TGCAGCGTCGAACAGGGGGAGACCTACGAGCAGTACTTC
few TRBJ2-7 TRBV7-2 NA CASSFPLGVNEQYF TGTGCCAGCAGCTTCCCCTTGGGGGTTAACGAGCAGTACTTC
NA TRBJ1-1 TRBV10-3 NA CAIRTENTEAFF TGTGCCATCAGGACCGAGAACACTGAAGCTTTCTTT
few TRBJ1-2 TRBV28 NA CASRFPREMGGYTF TGTGCCAGCAGATTTCCCCGGGAAATGGGGGGCTACACCTTC
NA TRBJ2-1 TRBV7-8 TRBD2 CASSFSGRVFNEQFF TGTGCCAGCAGCTTTAGCGGGAGGGTCTTCAATGAGCAGTTCTTC
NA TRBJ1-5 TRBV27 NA CASSWGKSNQPQHF TGTGCCAGCAGTTGGGGGAAATCCAATCAGCCCCAGCATTTT
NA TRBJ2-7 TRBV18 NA CASSPPMTNEQYF TGTGCCAGCTCACCACCGATGACTAACGAGCAGTACTTC
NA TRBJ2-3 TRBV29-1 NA CSVGPQVGTDTQYF TGCAGCGTTGGGCCACAGGTGGGCACAGATACGCAGTATTTT
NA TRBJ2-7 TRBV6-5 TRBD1 CASRQQGASPYEQYF TGTGCCAGCAGACAACAGGGGGCGTCCCCCTACGAGCAGTACTTC
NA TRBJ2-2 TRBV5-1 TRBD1 CASSIPGGAGNTGELFF TGCGCCAGCAGCATACCAGGGGGCGCAGGGAACACCGGGGAGCTGTTTTTT
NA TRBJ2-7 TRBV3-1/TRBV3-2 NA CASSQESRGPYEQYF TGTGCCAGCAGCCAAGAATCGCGGGGGCCCTACGAGCAGTACTTC
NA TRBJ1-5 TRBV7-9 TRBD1 CASSLGQGGTYSNQPQHF TGTGCCAGCAGCTTGGGACAGGGGGGAACTTATAGCAATCAGCCCCAGCATTTT
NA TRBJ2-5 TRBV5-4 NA CASSPGTKETQYF TGTGCCAGCAGCCCCGGGACAAAAGAGACCCAGTACTTC
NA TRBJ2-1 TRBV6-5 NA CASSSLGTLRGEQFF TGTGCCAGCAGTTCGCTAGGGACCCTAAGAGGTGAGCAGTTCTTC
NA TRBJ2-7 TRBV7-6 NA CASSLVLDTRTYEQYF TGTGCCAGCAGCTTAGTATTGGACACGAGGACCTACGAGCAGTACTTC
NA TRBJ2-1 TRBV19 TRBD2 CASSKLAGPDNEQFF TGTGCCAGTAGTAAACTAGCGGGACCCGACAATGAGCAGTTCTTC
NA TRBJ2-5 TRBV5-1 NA CASSATGSQETQYF TGCGCCAGCAGCGCCACTGGTTCCCAAGAGACCCAGTACTTC
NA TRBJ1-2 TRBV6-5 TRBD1 CASRPTTGSDTF TGTGCCAGCAGGCCTACGACAGGGTCCGACACCTTC
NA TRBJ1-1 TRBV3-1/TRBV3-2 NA CASSSQGERAEAFF TGTGCCAGCAGCTCACAGGGTGAGAGGGCTGAAGCTTTCTTT
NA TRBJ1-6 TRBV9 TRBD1 CASSARDRNSPLHF TGTGCCAGCAGCGCCCGGGACAGAAATTCACCCCTCCACTTT
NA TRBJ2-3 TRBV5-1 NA CASSLAGKLTDTQYF TGCGCCAGCAGCTTGGCGGGGAAACTCACAGATACGCAGTATTTT
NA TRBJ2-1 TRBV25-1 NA CASSGAAGDEQFF TGTGCCAGCAGTGGGGCCGCGGGCGATGAGCAGTTCTTC
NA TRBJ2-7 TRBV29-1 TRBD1 CSVARDRGDEQYF TGCAGCGTCGCCCGGGACAGGGGTGACGAGCAGTACTTC
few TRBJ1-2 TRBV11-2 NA CASSLDWQLPNGYTF TGTGCCAGCAGCTTAGATTGGCAGCTCCCAAATGGCTACACCTTC
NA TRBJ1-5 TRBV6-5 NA CASSSSQPQHF TGTGCCAGCAGTTCCAGTCAGCCCCAGCATTTT
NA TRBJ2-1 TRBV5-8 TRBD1 CASSRDPGQSEQFF TGTGCCAGCAGCCGAGACCCGGGACAGAGTGAGCAGTTCTTC
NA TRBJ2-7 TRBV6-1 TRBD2 CASSELAGTPYEQYF TGTGCCAGCAGTGAACTAGCGGGGACCCCCTACGAGCAGTACTTC
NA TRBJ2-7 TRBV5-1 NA CASSFAASYEQYF TGCGCCAGCAGCTTCGCAGCGTCCTACGAGCAGTACTTC
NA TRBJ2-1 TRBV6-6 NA CASRPASGEQFF TGTGCCAGCAGACCGGCCTCCGGGGAGCAGTTCTTC
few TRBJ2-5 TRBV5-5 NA CASSLSAVDGETQYF TGTGCCAGCAGCTTGTCCGCAGTCGACGGGGAGACCCAGTACTTC
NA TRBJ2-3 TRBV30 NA CAWRTIISTDTQYF TGTGCCTGGAGGACTATTATTAGCACAGATACGCAGTATTTT
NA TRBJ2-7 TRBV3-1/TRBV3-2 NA CASSQTGGSYEQYF TGTGCCAGCAGCCAGACAGGCGGCTCCTACGAGCAGTACTTC
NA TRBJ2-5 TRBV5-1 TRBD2 CASSRGLAEDQETQYF TGCGCCAGCAGCAGAGGACTAGCGGAGGACCAAGAGACCCAGTACTTC